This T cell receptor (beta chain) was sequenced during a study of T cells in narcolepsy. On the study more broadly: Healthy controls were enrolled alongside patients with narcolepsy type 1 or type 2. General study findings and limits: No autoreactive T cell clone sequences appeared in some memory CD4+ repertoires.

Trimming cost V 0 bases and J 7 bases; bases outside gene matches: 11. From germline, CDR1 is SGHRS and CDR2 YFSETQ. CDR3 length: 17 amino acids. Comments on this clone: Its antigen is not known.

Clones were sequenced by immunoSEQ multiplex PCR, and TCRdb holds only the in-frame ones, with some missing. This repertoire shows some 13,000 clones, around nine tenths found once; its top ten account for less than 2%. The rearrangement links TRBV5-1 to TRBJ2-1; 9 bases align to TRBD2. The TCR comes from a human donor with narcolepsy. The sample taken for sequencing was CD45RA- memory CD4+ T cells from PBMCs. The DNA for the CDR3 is TGCGCCAGCAGCTTGGCCCGGGCTAGCGGGAATCTAAATGAGCAGTTCTTC. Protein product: CASSLARASGNLNEQFF. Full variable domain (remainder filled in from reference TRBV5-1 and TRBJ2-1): KAGVTQTPRYLIKTRGQQVTLSCSPISGHRSVSWYQQTPGQGLQFLFEYFSETQRNKGNFPGRFSGRQFSNSRSEMNVSTLELGDSALYLCASSLARASGNLNEQFFGPGTRLTVL.